The clone carrying this TCR beta chain was observed a few times. The antigen is undetermined. TCRdb re-analysed the 5' RACE reads in MiXCR, keeping a single row per CDR3 protein. Of 350,000 to 450,000 distinct CDR3 sequences listed, under 20% were seen once; the top ten hold more than 10%. This sample is drawn from a study of identical twins. General study results and limits: Invariant MAIT and iNKT cells may have partly biased zero-insertion analyses. Cross-sectional statistics, not tracking of the same donors, supported the conclusions. The models gave estimates that fell short of the out-of-frame TCR alpha sharing seen in monozygotic twins. Whereas memory repertoires showed no such difference, abundant cord blood beta clonotypes carried fewer insertions.

The V gene's germline CDR1 is SGHRS and CDR2 YFSETQ. The CDR3 covers 16 residues. V lost 0 bases and J 1 base, leaving 11 bases between the germline ends. The clonotype originates from a man aged 50-59 years in good health. The sample taken for sequencing was naive T cells sorted from blood. This chain links TRBV5-1 with TRBJ2-1; D may be TRBD2 (5 bases). The CDR3 protein is CASSLVTGKSYNEQFF. CDR3 sequence (DNA): TGCGCCAGCAGCTTGGTAACCGGGAAGTCCTACAATGAGCAGTTCTTC.